A single T cell receptor beta chain is shown here with its context. The antigen remains undetermined. This record belongs to a study of identical twins. Using its own MiXCR run on the 5' RACE reads, TCRdb lists one record per CDR3 protein. The sample gives 1.5 million to 2 million distinct CDR3 sequences, 32% of which show up once; around 0.25% is in the top ten. Germline CDR1 reads DFQATT; CDR2 reads SNEGSKA (reference sequence). This CDR3 contains 14 residues. V lost 4 bases and J lost 6, with 16 bases in between. The study, taken as a whole, reports: The models systematically underestimated how much out-of-frame TCR alpha was shared in monozygotic twins. Those out-of-frame alpha sequences shared by twins showed an excess of low generation probability.

The chain recombines TRBV20-1 with TRBJ2-1; D gene uncertain. Source material: cord blood. The source is a newborn girl in good health. CDR3 region: CSAIYRAVGNEQFF. The DNA of the CDR3 is TGCAGTGCTATATACCGGGCGGTTGGCAATGAGCAGTTCTTC.